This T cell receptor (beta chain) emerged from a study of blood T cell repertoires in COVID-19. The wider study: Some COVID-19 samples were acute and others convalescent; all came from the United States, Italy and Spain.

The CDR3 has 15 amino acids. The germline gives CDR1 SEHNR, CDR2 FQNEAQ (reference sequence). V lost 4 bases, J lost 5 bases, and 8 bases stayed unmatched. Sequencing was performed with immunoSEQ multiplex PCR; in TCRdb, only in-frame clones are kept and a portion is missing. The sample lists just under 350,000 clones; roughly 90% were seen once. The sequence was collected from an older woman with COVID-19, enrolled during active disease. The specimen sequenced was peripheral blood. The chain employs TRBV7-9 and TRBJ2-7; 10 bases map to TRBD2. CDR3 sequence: CASSSLAGGGDEQYF. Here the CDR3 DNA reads TGTGCCAGCAGCTCATTAGCGGGGGGCGGCGACGAGCAGTACTTC.